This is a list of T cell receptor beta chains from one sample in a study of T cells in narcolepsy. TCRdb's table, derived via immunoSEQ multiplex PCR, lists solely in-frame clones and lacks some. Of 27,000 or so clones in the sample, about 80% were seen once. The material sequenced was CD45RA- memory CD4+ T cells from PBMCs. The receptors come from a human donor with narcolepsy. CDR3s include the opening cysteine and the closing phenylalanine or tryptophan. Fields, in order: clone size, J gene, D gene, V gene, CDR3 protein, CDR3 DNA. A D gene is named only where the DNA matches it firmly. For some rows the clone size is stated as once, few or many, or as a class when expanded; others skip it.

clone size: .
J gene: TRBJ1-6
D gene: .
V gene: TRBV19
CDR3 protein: CASSIEDRLSPLHF
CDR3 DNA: TGTGCCAGTAGTATCGAAGACAGATTATCACCCCTCCACTTT

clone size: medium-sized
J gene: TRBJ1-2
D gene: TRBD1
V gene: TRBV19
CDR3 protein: CASTPGTGNSYGYTF
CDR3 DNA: TGTGCCAGCACCCCCGGGACAGGGAACTCCTATGGCTACACCTTC

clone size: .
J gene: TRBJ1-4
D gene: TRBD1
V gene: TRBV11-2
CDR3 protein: CASSLGTGGAEGLFF
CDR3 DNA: TGTGCCAGCAGCTTAGGGACAGGGGGCGCGGAGGGGCTGTTTTTT

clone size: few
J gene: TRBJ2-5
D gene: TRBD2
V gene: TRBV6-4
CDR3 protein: CASSPFIAGFIKTQYF
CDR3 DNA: TGTGCCAGCAGTCCCTTTATAGCGGGGTTTATTAAGACCCAGTACTTC

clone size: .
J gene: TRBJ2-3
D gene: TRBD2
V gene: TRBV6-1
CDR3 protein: CASSGVAGGPDTQYF
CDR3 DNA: TGTGCCAGCAGTGGAGTAGCGGGGGGGCCCGATACGCAGTATTTT

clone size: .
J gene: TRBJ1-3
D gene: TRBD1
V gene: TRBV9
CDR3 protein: CASSANRGLGNTIYF
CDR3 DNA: TGTGCCAGCAGCGCAAACAGGGGGCTCGGAAACACCATATATTTT

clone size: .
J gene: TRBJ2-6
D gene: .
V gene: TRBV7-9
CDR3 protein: CASSQGLLISGANVLTF
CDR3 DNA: TGTGCCAGCAGCCAGGGACTGCTAATCTCTGGGGCCAACGTCCTGACTTTC

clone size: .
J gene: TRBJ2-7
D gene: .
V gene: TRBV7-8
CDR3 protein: CASSPPRIDEQYF
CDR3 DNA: TGTGCCAGCAGCCCACCCCGGATTGACGAGCAGTACTTC

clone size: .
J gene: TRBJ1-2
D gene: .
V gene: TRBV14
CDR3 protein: CASSQGSLSYGYTF
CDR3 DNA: TGTGCCAGCAGCCAAGGTTCTTTAAGTTATGGCTACACCTTC

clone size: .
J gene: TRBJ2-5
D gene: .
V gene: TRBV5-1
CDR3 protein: CASSIQSSRETQYF
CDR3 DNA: TGCGCCAGCAGCATCCAGTCGAGTAGGGAGACCCAGTACTTC

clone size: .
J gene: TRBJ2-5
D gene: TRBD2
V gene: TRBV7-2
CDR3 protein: CASSLRTSVGGETQYF
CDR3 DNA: TGTGCCAGCAGCTTAAGGACTAGCGTAGGCGGAGAGACCCAGTACTTC

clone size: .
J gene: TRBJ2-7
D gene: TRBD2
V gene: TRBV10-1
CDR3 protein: CASTVVRLAGGPREQYF
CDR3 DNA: TGCGCCAGCACTGTGGTCCGGCTAGCGGGGGGGCCGAGGGAGCAGTACTTC

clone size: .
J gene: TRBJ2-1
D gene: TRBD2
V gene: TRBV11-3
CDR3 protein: CASSGFSGGCYNEQFF
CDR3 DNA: TGTGCCAGCAGCGGGTTTAGCGGGGGGTGTTACAATGAGCAGTTCTTC

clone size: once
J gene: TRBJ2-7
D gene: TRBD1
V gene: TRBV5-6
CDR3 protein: CASSRQGFPYEQYF
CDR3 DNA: TGTGCCAGCAGCCGACAGGGTTTCCCCTACGAGCAGTACTTC

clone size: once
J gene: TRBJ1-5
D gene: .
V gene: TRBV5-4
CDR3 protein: CASSLDRQPQHF
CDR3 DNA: TGTGCCAGCAGCTTGGACAGGCAGCCCCAGCATTTT

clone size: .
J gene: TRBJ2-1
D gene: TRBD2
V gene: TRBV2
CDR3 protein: CASTRGTSSYNEQFF
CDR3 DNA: TGTGCCAGCACGCGGGGGACCAGCTCCTACAATGAGCAGTTCTTC

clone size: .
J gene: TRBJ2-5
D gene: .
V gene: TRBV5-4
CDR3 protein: CASSTDGLQETQYF
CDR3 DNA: TGTGCCAGCAGCACGGACGGCCTGCAAGAGACCCAGTACTTC

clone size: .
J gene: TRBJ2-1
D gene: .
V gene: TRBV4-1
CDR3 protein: CASSQVDLIHYNEQFF
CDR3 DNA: TGCGCCAGCAGCCAAGTTGACTTGATCCATTACAATGAGCAGTTCTTC

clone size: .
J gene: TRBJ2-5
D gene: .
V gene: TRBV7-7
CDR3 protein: CASSFVQGSRETQYF
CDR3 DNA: TGTGCCAGCAGCTTTGTGCAAGGATCCCGAGAGACCCAGTACTTC

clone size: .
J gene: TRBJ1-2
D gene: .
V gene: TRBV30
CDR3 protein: CAWRPVGGYGYTF
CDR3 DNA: TGTGCCTGGAGGCCTGTGGGGGGCTATGGCTACACCTTC

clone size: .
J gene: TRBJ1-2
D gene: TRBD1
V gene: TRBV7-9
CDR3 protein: CASSLFPGTEDYGYTF
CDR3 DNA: TGTGCCAGCAGCTTATTTCCTGGGACAGAGGACTATGGCTACACCTTC

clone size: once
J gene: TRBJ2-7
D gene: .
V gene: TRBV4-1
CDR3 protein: CASSTPGQRHPYEQYF
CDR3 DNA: TGCGCCAGCAGCACACCGGGACAAAGGCACCCCTACGAGCAGTACTTC

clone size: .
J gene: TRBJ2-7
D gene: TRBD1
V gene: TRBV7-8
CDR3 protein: CASSLTGVTPDEQYF
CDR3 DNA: TGTGCCAGCAGCCTCACAGGGGTAACTCCCGACGAGCAGTACTTC

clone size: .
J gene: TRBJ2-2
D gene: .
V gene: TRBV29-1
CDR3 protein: CSVGWGAGTGELFF
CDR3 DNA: TGCAGCGTTGGGTGGGGGGCGGGCACCGGGGAGCTGTTTTTT

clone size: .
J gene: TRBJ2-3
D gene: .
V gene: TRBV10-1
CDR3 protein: CASSEGSTDTQYF
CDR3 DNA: TGCGCCAGCAGTGAGGGGAGCACAGATACGCAGTATTTT

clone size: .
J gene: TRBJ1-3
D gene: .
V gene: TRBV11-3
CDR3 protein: CASTKGTGIGNTIYF
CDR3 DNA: TGTGCCAGCACCAAAGGGACCGGAATTGGTAACACCATATATTTT

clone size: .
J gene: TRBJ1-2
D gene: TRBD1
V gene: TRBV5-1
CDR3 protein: CASSLDQGDPYGYTF
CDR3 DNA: TGCGCCAGCAGCTTGGACCAGGGGGATCCCTATGGCTACACCTTC

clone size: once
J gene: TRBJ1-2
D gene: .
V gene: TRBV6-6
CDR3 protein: CASTQTLSKGGYTF
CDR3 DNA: TGTGCCAGCACTCAAACTCTCTCTAAGGGTGGCTACACCTTC

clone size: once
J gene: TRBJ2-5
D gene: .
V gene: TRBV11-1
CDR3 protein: CASSPPIGVQETQYF
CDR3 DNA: TGTGCCAGCAGCCCCCCCATTGGGGTCCAAGAGACCCAGTACTTC

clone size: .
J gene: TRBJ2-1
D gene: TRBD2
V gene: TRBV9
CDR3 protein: CASSFGLAGLNEQFF
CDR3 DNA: TGTGCCAGCAGCTTCGGACTAGCGGGGCTCAATGAGCAGTTCTTC

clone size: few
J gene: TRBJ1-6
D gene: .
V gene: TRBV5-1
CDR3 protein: CASSLDGADNSPLHF
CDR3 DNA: TGCGCCAGCAGCTTGGATGGGGCGGACAATTCACCCCTCCACTTT

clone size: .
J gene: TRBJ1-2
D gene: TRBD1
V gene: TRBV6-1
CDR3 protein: CASSPGTGSAYGYTF
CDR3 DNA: TGTGCCAGCAGTCCCGGGACAGGTTCGGCCTATGGCTACACCTTC

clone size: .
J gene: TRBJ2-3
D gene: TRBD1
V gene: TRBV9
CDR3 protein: CASSPGQGARTDTQYF
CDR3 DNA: TGTGCCAGCAGCCCCGGACAGGGGGCCCGCACAGATACGCAGTATTTT

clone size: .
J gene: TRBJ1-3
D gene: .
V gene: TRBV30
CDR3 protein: CAWNPGNTIYF
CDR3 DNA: TGTGCCTGGAATCCGGGAAACACCATATATTTT

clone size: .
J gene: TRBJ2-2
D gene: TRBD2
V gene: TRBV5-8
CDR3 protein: CASSLGTRPTGELFF
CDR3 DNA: TGTGCCAGCAGCTTGGGGACTAGACCTACCGGGGAGCTGTTTTTT

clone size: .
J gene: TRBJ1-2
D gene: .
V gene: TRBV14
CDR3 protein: CASSQDRSGFVYGYTF
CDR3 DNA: TGTGCCAGCAGCCAAGATCGGTCAGGGTTCGTCTATGGCTACACCTTC

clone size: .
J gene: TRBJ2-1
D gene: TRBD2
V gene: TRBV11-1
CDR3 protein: CASSLYSGEYNEQFF
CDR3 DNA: TGTGCCAGCAGCTTATACAGCGGGGAATACAATGAGCAGTTCTTC

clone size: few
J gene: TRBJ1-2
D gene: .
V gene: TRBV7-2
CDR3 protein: CASSDHNGYTF
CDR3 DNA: TGTGCCAGCAGCGACCACAATGGCTACACCTTC

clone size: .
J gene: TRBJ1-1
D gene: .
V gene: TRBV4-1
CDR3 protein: CASSPTDRRPNTEAFF
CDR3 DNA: TGCGCCAGCAGCCCTACCGACAGGCGACCGAACACTGAAGCTTTCTTT

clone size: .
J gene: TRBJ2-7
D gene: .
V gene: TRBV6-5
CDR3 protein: CASNWGNEQYF
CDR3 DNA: TGTGCCAGCAATTGGGGAAACGAGCAGTACTTC

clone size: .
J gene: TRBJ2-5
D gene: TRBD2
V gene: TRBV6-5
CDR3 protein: CASSWTSGNQETQYF
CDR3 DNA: TGTGCCAGCAGTTGGACTAGCGGGAACCAAGAGACCCAGTACTTC

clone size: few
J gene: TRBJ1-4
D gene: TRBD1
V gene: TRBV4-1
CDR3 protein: CASSHRQGAYEKLFF
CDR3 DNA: TGCGCCAGCAGCCACCGACAGGGGGCGTATGAAAAACTGTTTTTT

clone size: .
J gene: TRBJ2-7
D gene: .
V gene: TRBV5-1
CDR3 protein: CASHPQDSSYEQYF
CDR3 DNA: TGCGCCAGCCATCCTCAGGACAGCTCCTACGAGCAGTACTTC

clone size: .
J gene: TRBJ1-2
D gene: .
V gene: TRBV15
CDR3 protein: CATSLVRGHGYTF
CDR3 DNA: TGTGCCACCAGCCTGGTACGGGGGCATGGCTACACCTTC

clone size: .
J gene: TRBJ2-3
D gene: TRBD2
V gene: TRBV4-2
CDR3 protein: CASSQGTSRDTQYF
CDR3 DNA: TGTGCCAGCAGCCAGGGGACTAGCAGAGATACGCAGTATTTT

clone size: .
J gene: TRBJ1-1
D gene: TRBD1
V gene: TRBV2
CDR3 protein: CASRETRVDRGRRMNTEAFF
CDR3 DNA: TGTGCCAGCAGGGAGACCAGAGTAGACAGGGGGCGGAGGATGAACACTGAAGCTTTCTTT

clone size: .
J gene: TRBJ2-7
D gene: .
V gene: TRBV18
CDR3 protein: CASSPPAGNLEQYF
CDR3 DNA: TGTGCCAGCTCACCTCCCGCAGGAAATCTCGAGCAGTACTTC

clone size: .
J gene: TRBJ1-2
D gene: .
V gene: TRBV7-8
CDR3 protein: CASSLGRTTNYGYTF
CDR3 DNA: TGTGCCAGCAGCTTAGGTCGGACCACTAACTATGGCTACACCTTC

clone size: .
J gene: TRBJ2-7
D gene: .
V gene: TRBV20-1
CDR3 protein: CSARSAYEQYF
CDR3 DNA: TGCAGTGCCAGATCTGCCTACGAGCAGTACTTC

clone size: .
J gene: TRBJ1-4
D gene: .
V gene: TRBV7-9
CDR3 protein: CASSLEKFNEKLFF
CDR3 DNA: TGTGCCAGCAGCTTAGAAAAGTTTAATGAAAAACTGTTTTTT